This T cell receptor beta chain emerged from a study of regulatory T cells in long-lasting Graves disease. Study context: Persistent Graves' disease denoted over 5 years of antithyroid drugs plus positive TSH receptor antibodies.

This CDR3 spans 13 amino acids. The V end lost 6 bases, the J end lost 0 bases, and 11 bases lay between the germline ends. Germline lookup yields CDR1 SQVTM and CDR2 ANQGSEA. Time point noted: persistent/refractory GD, antithyroid drugs over 5 years with positive TRAb. Extracted PBMC RNA gave rise to the TCR library. The sample holds a few counts of this clonotype. Researchers made TCR beta libraries by using iRepertoire HTBI primers and running Arm-PCR on CDR3 regions. As handled by the study authors: Identified segments across samples numbered more than 55 TRBV and approximately 15 TRBJ. TCRdb independently ran MiXCR on the multiplex PCR reads; one entry per CDR3 protein. The V and J calls here are based on TCRdb, not the publication. The sample yields approximately 500,000 distinct CDR3 sequences, 20% to 25% seen once.

The sequences come from peripheral blood mononuclear cells (PBMCs), collected when the disease was refractory, from a patient treated with antithyroid drugs. The rearrangement uses TRBV29-1 and TRBJ1-1; D perhaps matches TRBD1 (5 bases). This clonotype was obtained from a female donor with Graves disease. CDR3 residues: CSVRGRMNTEAFF. The CDR3 nucleotides are TGCAGCGTGAGGGGACGCATGAACACTGAAGCTTTCTTT.